This TCR beta chain emerged from a study of Ad26.COV2.S vaccination and SARS-CoV-2 variants. The wider study: Intramuscular Ad26.COV2.S doses were given once or twice, 56 days apart. Study-level results: Greater spike-specific TCR breadth was seen in vaccine recipients than in placebo recipients. Breadth, reportedly substantial, characterized the spike-specific CD8+ and CD4+ T cell responses after vaccination.

J lost 5 bases, V lost 0 bases, and 7 bases had no gene match. Germline V gene sequence: CDR1 LGHNA, CDR2 YNFKEQ. CDR3 size: 17 residues. Assay: immunoSEQ multiplex PCR; the TCRdb copy retains only in-frame clones and omits some. The sample has 350,000 to 550,000 clones, nearly 90% seen once; the top ten hold approximately 2.5%. Points on this clone: The antigen remains unidentified.

Indicated treatment: roughly 20 received Ad26.COV2.S at low or high dose, single or two shots; several received placebo; per-sample allocation not given. Collection of samples fell on day 63 after the first vaccine or placebo injection. The V call is TRBV4-2, the J call TRBJ2-2, with 9 bases aligning to TRBD2. The starting material was peripheral blood, obtained in a trial of Ad26.COV2.S vaccine versus placebo. This TCR was sampled from a person between 18 and 60 years old who received the Ad26.COV2.S COVID-19 vaccine or a placebo. This chain's CDR3 is CASSQDGYSGRTGELFF. The CDR3 coding sequence is TGTGCCAGCAGCCAAGATGGGTACAGCGGGAGGACCGGGGAGCTGTTTTTT.